Described below is a single TCR beta chain sequence and its context. This clonotype was found many times. Its specific antigen is unknown. Within one base of it there is no much larger clone, and no base qualities were kept. The TCR beta CDR3 regions were amplified from RNA transcripts. The first round of RT-PCR for the TCR CDR3 was performed with the HTBI primer set and the Qiagen OneStep RT-PCR kit. Libraries were constructed in a second round of multiplex PCR, after which size selection and purification were carried out. Sequencing of the libraries was done on an Illumina HiSeq2000 using paired-end 100 bp reads. Turning to the authors' computational methods: Raw data were processed with SOAPnuke, discarding reads with adapters, uncalled bases, mean Phred below 15, or no exact constant-primer or identifier match. COPE v1.2.5 was used to merge high-quality paired reads, and clonotypes were defined as unique nucleotide sequences. MiTCR v1.1 was used to align clonotypes to the IMGT TRBV, TRBD and TRBJ reference segments. Only V-J combinations with frequency above 0.0001, covering roughly 99% of repertoires, were analysed. The TCS score was defined as the ratio of F50 (clonal expansion) to E x V (chaos), calculated using BLOSUM62-based TCRdist between CDR3 peptides within each V-J. Welch's t-statistics and random forest reduced around 510 V-J features to roughly 13, which were used in a naive Bayes classifier (R e1071). TCRdb trimmed the raw reads at Q25, called clones with MiXCR and kept productive beta chains. Each CDR3 protein gets just one entry, which takes the most common genes and DNA from the rows behind it. These V and J calls originate from TCRdb's pipeline instead of the authors' own analysis. The sample table holds about 500,000 distinct CDR3 sequences, of which 13% to 15% were seen once. Clones ranked in the top ten supply roughly 17% of the sample.

Stable Graves' hyperthyroidism was defined as no progression to ophthalmopathy during 18 months of follow-up. The hyperthyroidism patients were between 18 and 65 years old and newly diagnosed, with a disease duration of less than 2 months. Patients with uncontrolled infections, other autoimmune diseases, pregnancy or lactation were excluded. Diagnoses were based on clinical symptoms, serum thyroxine and TRAb, thyroid ultrasound and orbital computed tomography. PBMCs were separated from approximately 10 ml of fresh peripheral blood using Ficoll-Paque density gradient centrifugation. Total RNA was extracted using Trizol reagent, and RNA quality was assessed on an Agilent 2100 Bioanalyzer. This entry comes from a study of T cells in Graves' hyperthyroidism and ophthalmopathy (dated by TCRdb to about 2019). With respect to the entire study: Peripheral blood samples were taken at the time of initial diagnosis, prior to any treatment. To identify TCR V-J signatures that set the groups apart, the researchers used a discovery cohort of 90 to 100 patients, made up of roughly 45 with Graves' ophthalmopathy and around 58 with stable Graves' hyperthyroidism. Once sampling was done, hyperthyroidism patients were given methimazole at a starting dose of 30 mg daily, whereas ophthalmopathy patients were given high-dose intravenous methylprednisolone. In addition, the study compared T-cell repertoires in thyroid tissue and in blood from about 6 Graves' hyperthyroidism patients. According to the paper, TCR Vbeta CDR3 sequencing was carried out on about 140 peripheral blood samples, which came from 40 to 45 ophthalmopathy, fewer than 80 hyperthyroidism and roughly 17 progressor patients. Whether ophthalmopathy could be predicted prospectively was tested in an independent validation cohort made up of 18 to 20 hyperthyroidism patients plus 17 patients who later progressed to ophthalmopathy. For training and testing, the approximately 97 patients in the discovery cohort were randomly divided in a 7:3 ratio. Overall study results and their limits: Most expanded thyroid clonotypes (frequency above 0.001) were also detected in blood, suggesting blood repertoires may reflect thyroid immune responses. Sample size was not statistically predetermined, and blinding of investigators to group allocation was not performed. During validation, the model predicted progression to ophthalmopathy a median of approximately 6 months ahead of onset, with around 65% sensitivity and 72.22% specificity. In cross-validation, a model built on a 13 V-J signature told ophthalmopathy apart from stable hyperthyroidism with 87.88% sensitivity and about 81% specificity, and in testing the same model reached 80%/75%.

From the germline V gene, CDR1 is SGHRS and CDR2 is YFSETQ. The CDR3, cysteine through phenylalanine, is 13 amino acids long. The retained sequence is limited to the CDR3, 39 bases, with the frame set at the first base. V drops 1 base and J drops 4 bases, leaving 8 bases in between. This TCR came from a woman aged 18-29 years with Graves' hyperthyroidism. The sample was blood. The chain uses TRBV5-1 and TRBJ2-5, with a weak D call of TRBD1 (6 bases match). The bases read TGCGCCAGCAGCTTGCAGGGGACAGAGACCCAGTACTTC. Its protein is CASSLQGTETQYF.